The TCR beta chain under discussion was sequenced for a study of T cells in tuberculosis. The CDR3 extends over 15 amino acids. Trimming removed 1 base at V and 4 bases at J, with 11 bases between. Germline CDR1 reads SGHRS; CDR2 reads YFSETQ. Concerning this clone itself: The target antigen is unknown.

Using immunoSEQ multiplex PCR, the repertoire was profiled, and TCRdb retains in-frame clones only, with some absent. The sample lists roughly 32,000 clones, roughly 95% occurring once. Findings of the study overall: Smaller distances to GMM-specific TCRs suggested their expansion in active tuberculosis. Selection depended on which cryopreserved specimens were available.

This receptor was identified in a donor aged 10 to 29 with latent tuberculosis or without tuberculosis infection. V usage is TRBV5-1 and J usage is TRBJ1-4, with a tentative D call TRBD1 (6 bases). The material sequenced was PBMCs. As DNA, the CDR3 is TGCGCCAGCAGCTTGCGCGGACAGCATAATGAAAAACTGTTTTTT. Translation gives CASSLRGQHNEKLFF.